This T cell receptor (beta chain) was found in a study of cytomegalovirus exposure and HLA in healthy donors. For this clone: Its antigen remains unidentified.

Findings of the study overall: Most subjects had HLA-A and HLA-B alleles reportedly predicted accurately by TCR beta sequences. An apparent linkage of common viral pathogens to several of the most significant clusters emerged in a later analysis. Per a prior analysis, the majority of TCR beta V segments were productive roughly 87% or roughly 30% of the time.

The PCR employed 60 Vbeta primers together with 13 Jbeta primers. TCRdb keeps only in-frame clones here, not all; method: immunoSEQ multiplex PCR. The repertoire holds roughly 130,000 clones, with roughly 77% as singletons. Germline V gene sequence: CDR1 SGHTA, CDR2 FQGNSA. The V and J ends lost 0 bases and 0 bases respectively, with 9 bases between them. There are 15 residues in the CDR3. All donors participated as healthy donors of bone marrow. The source is a man in his thirties or forties in good health and CMV-seronegative. The chain is built from TRBV7-2 and TRBJ2-7, with D uncertain. Sequences were obtained from PBMCs. CDR3 DNA: TGTGCCAGCAGCTTAGCGGGCAAGGTCTCCTACGAGCAGTACTTC. Its protein product is CASSLAGKVSYEQYF. Full variable domain (outside the CDR3, taken from reference TRBV7-2 and TRBJ2-7): GAGVSQSPSNKVTEKGKDVELRCDPISGHTALYWYRQSLGQGLEFLIYFQGNSAPDKSGLPSDRFSAERTGGSVSTLTIQRTQQEDSAVYLCASSLAGKVSYEQYFGPGTRLTVT.